The sequence of this T cell receptor beta chain was determined in a study of blood T cells in healthy people across ages (dated by TCRdb to the mid-2010s). Broadly, across the study: In model experiments, template switching captured roughly one uniquely barcoded TCR beta cDNA molecule for every two T cells. The donors were divided into four age groups: young (average about 15 years), middle-aged (roughly 42), aged (under 70) and long-lived (about 90). Age-related changes in TCR beta repertoire diversity were measured in the study by deep sequencing normalized with unique cDNA molecular identifiers. Two additional independent replicas of 1 million unique cDNA reads from the same blood draw were analyzed for two donors (one aged 18 to 30 and one aged 80 or older). To avoid experimental bias, donors of different ages were distributed randomly across sequencing lanes.

The germline V gene sets CDR1 to SGHTA and CDR2 to FQGNSA. Including the terminal cysteine and phenylalanine, the CDR3 comprises 14 residues. Only the CDR3 part of the read is kept: 42 bases, read in frame from the first base. Comments on this clonotype: Its antigen remains unidentified. No much larger clone exists at a distance of one base, and base qualities are not known.

Library preparation used 5' RACE. The run used an Illumina HiSeq 2500. A second PCR of roughly 7 to 11 cycles was performed with a sample-barcoded 5' primer and a J-beta primer mix. Each TCR beta cDNA molecule received a unique molecular identifier from a template-switch 5' adaptor carrying 12 random nucleotides. At least 2.5 million CDR3-containing paired-end reads were obtained from each sample. All of the RNA was converted into first-strand cDNA using the Mint cDNA synthesis kit, with a TRBC-specific oligonucleotide serving as the primer. All cDNA was treated with uracil-DNA glycosylase and then went through a first 18-cycle PCR with the universal primers M1SS and BC2_uni_R. The study's own analysis went as follows. Each sample was normalized by randomly selecting 1 million high-quality reads, each carrying a distinct molecular identifier. Instead of being binned into consensus sequences, reads with shared molecular identifiers were discarded. CDR3 identification, clonotype clustering and error correction used MiTCR with a Q25 quality threshold and the strictest error-elimination algorithm. A nonparametric unseen species model using Euler transformation provided a lower-bound estimate of total TCR beta diversity. TCRdb passed the public sequencing reads through fastp at Q25 and MiXCR, retaining productive beta sequences. Rows are combined by CDR3 protein, so each entry shows the most common genes and DNA. The authors' filters were not applied to this entry. In this sample the table shows roughly 1,300,000 distinct CDR3 sequences, approximately 60% of which occur a single time. Roughly 6.3% of the sample is taken by the ten largest.

General study outcomes and caveats: Because profiling used bulk unsorted PBMCs, naive and antigen-experienced compartments could not be compared conclusively. Compared with the aged group, the long-lived group had more naive CD4+ T cells, fewer expanded clones and increased TCR diversity, suggesting age selection. Because the CMV infection status of the donors was unknown, age-related changes in expanded clonotypes may potentially have been confounded. Observed TCR beta diversity per million T cells fell roughly linearly with age, and a significant reduction was already apparent by age roughly 40. The percentage of naive T cells measured by flow cytometry correlated strongly with observed TCR beta diversity. Estimates of total diversity based on one million sequenced T cells were regarded as lower bounds and as underestimates.

Donors were 30 to 45 systemically healthy Caucasian individuals from Russia aged roughly 6 to 90 years. About 9.6 milliliters of peripheral blood were collected from each donor into EDTA-treated Vacutainer tubes. Ficoll-Paque density-gradient centrifugation was used to isolate PBMCs, with at least 6.5 million per sample. Total RNA, at least 5 micrograms per sample, was extracted from PBMCs with Trizol reagent. For every donor, an aliquot of PBMCs went through flow cytometry to measure the percentages of naive CD45RAhigh/CD27high T cells. The rearranged chain carries TRBV7-2 and TRBJ2-7; no D gene call is confident. The closer fit of TRBJ2-5 to the DNA end suggests the J call may be wrong. The TCR was taken from a man aged 18 to 29 in good health. The material sequenced was blood. For the CDR3, the sequence is CASSLQRRSETQYF. At the DNA level, the sequence is TGTGCCAGCAGCCTTCAGAGAAGGTCTGAGACCCAGTACTTC.